A single sample gave rise to the 30 T cell receptor beta chains below, sequenced in a study of blood T cell repertoires in COVID-19. Sequencing used immunoSEQ multiplex PCR; TCRdb keeps in-frame clones, though not all of them. The sample has about 30,000 clones, around nine tenths seen once. The specimen was peripheral blood. These receptors came from a man aged 65-85 years with acute or convalescent COVID-19.

V usage is TRBV24-1 and J usage is TRBJ2-7, with D possibly TRBD2 on 5 matching bases. Germline V lookup: CDR1 KGHDR, CDR2 SFDVKD. Trimming left V 3 bases short and J 7 bases short, with 9 bases between. This CDR3 comprises 12 residues. The CDR3 is CATSDPRGEQYF. DNA of the CDR3: TGTGCCACCAGTGATCCTCGGGGAGAGCAGTACTTC.

This clone has just a few counts. The chain links TRBV19 to TRBJ2-5; 9 bases fit TRBD1. The CDR3 is 14 amino acids. The trim removed 4 bases at V and 4 bases at J, leaving 4 bases unmatched. The V gene's germline CDR1 is LNHDA and CDR2 SQIVND (reference sequence). For the CDR3, the DNA is TGTGCCAGTAGTACGGACAGGGGTCGAGAGACCCAGTACTTC. Its translation is CASSTDRGRETQYF.

This clone was detected once. Other DNA sequences of this sample code for an identical CDR3. The V and J genes are TRBV3-1 (or the pseudogene TRBV3-2) and TRBJ2-2, with 10 nucleotides matching TRBD1. The junction had 4 bases not matched to a gene; V was cut back by 0 bases and J by 6 bases. CDR1 and CDR2 (germline): LGHDT, YNNKEL (reference sequence). The length of the CDR3 is 16 residues. The CDR3 coding sequence is TGTGCCAGCAGCCAAGAGAGGGGGACAGGGGCCGGGGAGCTGTTTTTT. Protein sequence: CASSQERGTGAGELFF.

The gene calls are TRBV30 and TRBJ2-6; D possibly corresponds to TRBD1 (6 bases). The CDR3 is 14 residues long. V gave up 6 bases and J gave up 2 bases, with 11 bases separating them. Germline V lookup: CDR1 GTSNPN, CDR2 SVGIG (reference sequence). The CDR3: CACNSGAGANVLTF. The CDR3 region has the DNA TGTGCCTGTAATTCAGGGGCTGGGGCCAACGTCCTGACTTTC.

The chain links TRBV14 to TRBJ1-4; D remains unclear. There are 13 residues in the CDR3. With 1 base removed from V and 2 bases from J, the gap between germline ends came to 2 bases. Germline lookup yields CDR1 SGHDN and CDR2 FVKESK. The CDR3 DNA reads TGTGCCAGCAGCCAAGCTACTAATGAAAAACTGTTTTTT. Amino acids: CASSQATNEKLFF.

This chain joins TRBV7-2 and TRBJ2-7, with a tentative D call TRBD2 (5 bases). Deletions cut 5 bases from V and 6 bases from J, with 14 bases between. The germline CDR1 and CDR2 sequences are SGHTA and FQGNSA. The CDR3 is 13 amino acids. DNA of the CDR3: TGTGCCAGCAGCGAATCACCCGGGGTCGAGCAGTACTTC. Amino acid sequence: CASSESPGVEQYF.

The V and J genes are TRBV12-3 or TRBV12-4 and TRBJ2-5, with D uncertain. Trimming stripped 0 bases from V and 5 bases from J, with 7 bases between. CDR3 length equals 13 residues. The DNA for the CDR3 is TGTGCCAGCAGTTTAGCCCCCGGGGAGACCCAGTACTTC. Translation: CASSLAPGETQYF.

The chain employs TRBV30 and TRBJ2-1; 8 bases align to TRBD2. The CDR3 sequence is 14 residues long. Germline trimming cut 2 bases from V and 5 bases from J; bases unmatched to any gene: 5. The V gene's germline CDR1 is GTSNPN and CDR2 SVGIG (reference sequence). Here the CDR3 DNA reads TGTGCCTGGAGTCTCGGGAGGGATGACAATGAGCAGTTCTTC. Amino acids: CAWSLGRDDNEQFF.

The chain employs TRBV2 and TRBJ2-5, with a tentative D call TRBD2 (6 bases). V was cut by 6 bases and J by 7 bases, with 15 bases left in between. Germline V lookup: CDR1 SNHLY, CDR2 FYNNEI. The CDR3 sequence is 13 residues long. CDR3: CASRAEGSRTQYF. The CDR3 DNA follows: TGTGCCAGCAGAGCGGAGGGGAGTCGGACCCAGTACTTC. The complete variable domain, with remaining parts taken from reference TRBV2 and TRBJ2-5, reads EPEVTQTPSHQVTQMGQEVILRCVPISNHLYFYWYRQILGQKVEFLVSFYNNEISEKSEIFDDQFSVERPDGSNFTLKIRSTKLEDSAMYFCASRAEGSRTQYFGPGTRLLVL.

The chain couples TRBV12-3 or TRBV12-4 to TRBJ1-2, with D maybe TRBD1 (6 bases). The CDR3 spans 13 residues. V lost 5 bases, J lost 8 bases, and 15 bases lay in between. This CDR3 is CASSPTTGSGYTF. The CDR3 nucleotides are TGTGCCAGCAGTCCGACCACAGGGTCCGGCTACACCTTC.

The rearrangement joins TRBV28 to TRBJ1-2; D is uncertain. V lost 6 bases to trimming and J lost 4 bases, with 15 bases between them. This CDR3 is 14 amino acids long. Germline CDR1 MDHEN, CDR2 SYDVKM. CDR3 protein: CASRANFEGYGYTF. In nucleotides, the CDR3 is TGTGCCAGCAGGGCGAACTTTGAGGGCTATGGCTACACCTTC.

The chain combines TRBV12-3 or TRBV12-4 with TRBJ2-5, with D unresolved. The CDR3 is made up of 11 amino acids. The germline V and J ends were trimmed by 2 bases and 4 bases, with 2 bases remaining between them. CDR3: CASSLRETQYF. The CDR3 coding sequence is TGTGCCAGCAGTTTACGAGAGACCCAGTACTTC.

The chain recombines TRBV5-4 with TRBJ2-1; TRBD2 matches 9 bases. V trimming: 4 bases; J trimming: 0 bases; junction bases outside the gene matches: 2. The CDR3 runs 15 residues. Germline V lookup: CDR1 SGHNT, CDR2 YYREEE (reference sequence). The CDR3 DNA reads as TGTGCCAGCAGCCGTAGCGGGAGCTCCTACAATGAGCAGTTCTTC. This sequence encodes CASSRSGSSYNEQFF.

The J gene is TRBJ2-7, the V gene TRBV11-2; 13 nucleotides align to TRBD2. The germline gives CDR1 SGHAT, CDR2 FQNNGV. CDR3 length: 15 amino acids. V lost 5 bases and J lost 6; bases outside the gene matches: 7. This chain's CDR3 is CASSLRTSGSGEQYF. CDR3 coding DNA: TGTGCCAGCAGCCTGCGGACTAGCGGGAGTGGCGAGCAGTACTTC.

The V and J genes are TRBV6-6 and TRBJ1-5, with a weak D call TRBD1 (6 bases). Germline lookup yields CDR1 MNHNY and CDR2 SVGAGI (reference sequence). Trimming pared 0 bases from V and 11 bases from J, leaving 11 bases between. There are 13 residues in the CDR3. CDR3 in amino acids: CASSYSGRGTQHF. The DNA for the CDR3 is TGTGCCAGCAGTTACTCGGGAAGGGGGACCCAGCATTTT.

This chain uses TRBV2 with TRBJ2-4; a possible D gene is TRBD1 (5 bases). Trimming shortened V by 1 base and J by 10 bases, and 11 bases separated the two germline ends. CDR1 and CDR2 from the germline V gene are SNHLY and FYNNEI. This CDR3 spans 13 amino acids. For the CDR3, the DNA is TGTGCCAGCAGTGAAGAGCTCAAGGGGATTCAGTACTTC. Residues: CASSEELKGIQYF.

J is TRBJ1-1 and V is TRBV29-1; TRBD1 aligns across 12 bases. The CDR3 is 13 amino acids. V was pared by 3 bases and J by 7 bases, with 3 bases of the junction left unmatched. CDR1 is SQVTM, CDR2 ANQGSEA, per germline. DNA of the CDR3: TGCAGCGTTGAGGGACAGGGGGCGGATGAAGCTTTCTTT. It codes for CSVEGQGADEAFF.

This chain connects TRBV6-5 to TRBJ1-4, with a possible D match to TRBD1 (6 bases). CDR3 length: 15 residues. Between the trimmed V and J ends, which lost 5 bases and 2 bases, there was a span of 12 bases. Germline V gene lookup returns CDR1 MNHEY and CDR2 SVGAGI. CDR3 DNA sequence: TGTGCCAGCAGTACAGGGTACGCCACTAATGAAAAACTGTTTTTT. The encoded protein is CASSTGYATNEKLFF.

V is TRBV6-6 and J is TRBJ2-7; possibly TRBD2 for D (6 bases). The CDR3 contains 16 residues. V lost 2 bases and J 0 bases, leaving 14 bases between the germline ends. CDR1 and CDR2 (germline): MNHNY, SVGAGI (reference sequence). CDR3 in DNA: TGTGCCAGCAGTTACGAAACTAGCCGTAGCTCCTACGAGCAGTACTTC. This translates into CASSYETSRSSYEQYF.

This chain links TRBV19 with TRBJ2-3, with D unresolved. V was trimmed by 3 bases and J by 4 bases, leaving 8 bases between them. This CDR3 comprises 13 residues. The germline V gene encodes CDR1 LNHDA and CDR2 SQIVND (reference sequence). The CDR3, as DNA: TGTGCCAGTAGTATGGCTACAGCAGATACGCAGTATTTT. This codes for CASSMATADTQYF.

This clone was found once. The V gene is TRBV4-3, the J gene TRBJ2-7; 12 positions match TRBD1. The V segment lost 4 bases and the J segment 2 bases; nucleotides outside the gene matches: 0. Germline CDR1 reads LGHNA; CDR2 reads YSLEER. The CDR3 is 14 amino acids. The CDR3 spells CASSRDRGPYEQYF. In DNA form, the CDR3 reads TGCGCCAGCAGCCGGGACAGGGGGCCCTACGAGCAGTACTTC.

The chain has TRBV6-5 and TRBJ1-1, with D perhaps TRBD1 (5 bases). Germline lookup yields CDR1 MNHEY and CDR2 SVGAGI. This CDR3 comprises 13 residues. Trimming left V 7 bases short and J 4 bases short, with 13 bases between. The CDR3 reads CASTGQVPTEAFF. The CDR3 region has the DNA TGTGCCAGCACCGGACAAGTGCCCACTGAAGCTTTCTTT.

The chain is built from TRBV9 and TRBJ2-7, with no clear D. There are 13 residues in the CDR3. Germline values: CDR1 SGDLS, CDR2 YYNGEE. V lost 0 bases, J lost 7 bases, and 11 bases lay in between. CDR3 nucleotide sequence: TGTGCCAGCAGCGTAGAAGAGCTTTCAGAGCAGTACTTC. Protein sequence: CASSVEELSEQYF. The full variable domain, with the rest looked up from reference TRBV9 and TRBJ2-7, is DSGVTQTPKHLITATGQRVTLRCSPRSGDLSVYWYQQSLDQGLQFLIQYYNGEERAKGNILERFSAQQFPDLHSELNLSSLELGDSALYFCASSVEELSEQYFGPGTRLTVT.

The V call is TRBV11-3, the J call TRBJ2-7, with D perhaps TRBD2 (5 bases). Trimming shortened V by 3 bases and J by 5 bases, and 8 bases separated the two germline ends. Germline CDR1 reads SGHNT; CDR2 reads YENEEA. The CDR3 length is 12 residues. CDR3 coding DNA: TGTGCCAGCAGCTTCGAGGGCCACGAGCAGTACTTC. The encoded protein is CASSFEGHEQYF.

The chain couples TRBV27 to TRBJ2-3, with TRBD2 matching 13 bases. Germline CDR1 MNHEY, CDR2 SMNVEV (reference sequence). Losses at the gene ends were 5 bases for V and 3 bases for J; bases not matched to a gene: 5. CDR3 length: 16 residues. The CDR3 DNA is TGTGCCAGCAGTATCCGGACTAGCGGGAGAACAGATACGCAGTATTTT. Translating gives CASSIRTSGRTDTQYF.

V usage is TRBV6-6 and J usage is TRBJ1-2; 12 nucleotides match TRBD1. V was clipped by 5 bases and J by 8 bases; unmatched bases: 9. This CDR3 contains 15 residues. Germline loops: CDR1 MNHNY, CDR2 SVGAGI (reference sequence). The CDR3 DNA follows: TGTGCCAGCAGTCCATCGGGACAGGGGGCACGAGGCTACACCTTC. It yields the protein CASSPSGQGARGYTF.

The chain links TRBV7-9 to TRBJ1-6; D might be TRBD1 (5 bases). The germline V gene has CDR1 SEHNR and CDR2 FQNEAQ (reference sequence). The V gene lost 0 bases and the J gene lost 7 bases, with 13 bases spanning the gap. This CDR3 is built from 16 residues. The CDR3, as DNA: TGTGCCAGCAGCTTAGCGCTCCAGGGAGGCAATTCACCCCTCCACTTT. As protein: CASSLALQGGNSPLHF. The variable domain in full, with the rest retrieved from reference TRBV7-9 and TRBJ1-6, is DTGVSQNPRHKITKRGQNVTFRCDPISEHNRLYWYRQTLGQGPEFLTYFQNEAQLEKSRLLSDRFSAERPKGSFSTLEIQRTEQGDSAMYLCASSLALQGGNSPLHFGNGTRLTVT.

This chain joins TRBV12-5 and TRBJ1-1; D perhaps matches TRBD1 (5 bases). This CDR3 contains 13 residues. Germline V lookup: CDR1 LGHNT, CDR2 FRNRAP. The V gene lost 4 bases and the J gene lost 5 bases, with 11 bases spanning the gap. In nucleotides, the CDR3 is TGTGCTAGTGGTTCTCTTGCAGGGACTGAAGCTTTCTTT. It encodes CASGSLAGTEAFF.

V and J are TRBV6-5 and TRBJ1-1; D unresolved. This CDR3 spans 13 amino acids. The germline gives CDR1 MNHEY, CDR2 SVGAGI. V gave up 2 bases and J gave up 5 bases, with 9 bases separating them. The CDR3 bases are TGTGCCAGCAGTTACCCTACGGGGACTGAAGCTTTCTTT. Its protein is CASSYPTGTEAFF.

The V gene is TRBV7-8, the J gene TRBJ1-5; maybe TRBD1 (5 bases). Trimming shortened V by 2 bases and J by 1 base, and 12 bases separated the two germline ends. Germline V gene lookup returns CDR1 SGHVS and CDR2 FQNEAQ. The CDR3 has 16 residues. The CDR3 nucleotides read TGTGCCAGCAGCTTATCCAGGACACAGAGCAATCAGCCCCAGCATTTT. Its translation: CASSLSRTQSNQPQHF.